This T cell receptor beta chain was sequenced for a study of T cell responses to AZD1222 COVID-19 vaccine. The repertoire was sequenced with immunoSEQ multiplex PCR; TCRdb's copy has only in-frame clones and lacks some. The sample contains about 81,000 clones, 85% to 95% of which appear only once. Trimming cost V 2 bases and J 7 bases; bases outside gene matches: 14. CDR1 and CDR2 from the germline V gene are LNHDA and SQIVND (reference sequence). This CDR3 comprises 17 residues. The sequence came from an adult who received the AZD1222 COVID-19 vaccine. V gene TRBV19 combines with J gene TRBJ1-3, with 7 bases fitting TRBD1. The sample was peripheral blood, taken 28 days after the second AZD1222 dose. CDR3 region: CASSISPTGPLGNTIYF. DNA of the CDR3: TGTGCCAGTAGTATATCCCCGACAGGGCCGCTGGGGAACACCATATATTTT.